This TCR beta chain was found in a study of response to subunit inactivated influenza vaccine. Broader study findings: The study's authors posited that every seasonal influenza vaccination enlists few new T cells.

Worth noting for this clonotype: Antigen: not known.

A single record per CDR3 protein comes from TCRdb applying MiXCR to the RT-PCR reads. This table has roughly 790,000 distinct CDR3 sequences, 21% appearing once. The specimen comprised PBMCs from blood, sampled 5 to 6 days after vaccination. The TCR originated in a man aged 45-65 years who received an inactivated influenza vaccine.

The CDR3 sequence: CASRVAGGFREQYF. CDR3 nucleotides: TGTGCCAGCAGGGTAGCGGGGGGCTTCCGCGAGCAGTACTTC. The chain is built from TRBV12-3 or TRBV12-4 and TRBJ2-7; 10 bases are a match to TRBD2. The junction had 8 bases not matched to a gene; V was cut back by 6 bases and J by 6 bases. CDR3 size: 14 residues.